This record covers a single TCR beta chain. Germline lookup yields CDR1 SGDLS and CDR2 YYNGEE. The CDR3 extends over 16 amino acids. The V and J ends lost 4 bases and 3 bases, in that order; junction bases with no gene match: 9. The record originates from a study of blood T cell repertoires in COVID-19. Here immunoSEQ multiplex PCR was the method, and the copy in TCRdb shows in-frame clones only, minus some. The data show about 270,000 clones, roughly 84% seen once. The chain links TRBV9 to TRBJ2-1; TRBD2 aligns across 8 bases. The sequenced sample was peripheral blood. The clonotype originates from a woman younger than 35 with acute or convalescent COVID-19. In DNA form, the CDR3 reads TGTGCCAGCAGCCTTAGAGAACTAGCGGACTACAATGAGCAGTTCTTC. Protein product: CASSLRELADYNEQFF.